The 27 T cell receptor beta chains reported below all come from one sample, sequenced in a study of shared T cell receptors in the human thymus. TCRdb's table, derived via immunoSEQ multiplex PCR, lists solely in-frame clones and lacks some. Of approximately 730,000 clones in the sample, 70% to 90% were seen once. Another study also made use of these data, one on human thymus T cells.

Sequencing was done on a sample of thymocytes. The receptors shown here come from a girl in the first two years of life with a congenital heart defect.

This clone was observed a single time. This chain joins TRBV4-1 and TRBJ1-2; a weak D match, TRBD1 (6 bases). Looked up from germline, CDR1 is MGHRA and CDR2 is YSYEKL. This CDR3 has 15 residues. V was cut by 1 base and J by 6 bases, with 15 bases left in between. CDR3 residues: CASSQVQGWIHGYTF. CDR3 DNA sequence: TGCGCCAGCAGCCAAGTGCAGGGGTGGATCCATGGCTACACCTTC.

The chain has TRBV2 and TRBJ2-7, with a possible D match to TRBD2 (6 bases). The CDR3 covers 16 residues. Germline CDR1 reads SNHLY; CDR2 reads FYNNEI. Trimming cost V 2 bases and J 3 bases, with 17 bases left between them. The CDR3 loop is CASSERAGLRYYEQYF. The CDR3 nucleotides read TGTGCCAGCAGTGAAAGGGCGGGGCTCAGATACTACGAGCAGTACTTC.

This clone appeared once. The chain recombines TRBV9 with TRBJ2-1, with TRBD2 as a possible D gene (7 bases). Between the trimmed V and J ends, which lost 0 bases and 7 bases, there was a span of 17 bases. This CDR3 region has 16 residues. Per the germline V gene, CDR1 is SGDLS and CDR2 is YYNGEE. The CDR3 coding sequence is TGTGCCAGCAGCGTAGCTCGGGGGGCCATTTTGAATGAGCAGTTCTTC. Its translation: CASSVARGAILNEQFF.

This chain uses TRBV6-1 with TRBJ2-7, with D perhaps TRBD2 (5 bases). Germline V gene data show CDR1 as MNHNS and CDR2 as SASEGT. V dropped 6 bases and J dropped 3 bases, with 18 bases sitting between them. The CDR3 length is 15 residues. CDR3 bases: TGTGCCAGCAGCCCTCAGGACTCTCGGAGCTACGAGCAGTACTTC. Protein: CASSPQDSRSYEQYF.

This clone has just a few counts. The chain couples TRBV2 to TRBJ1-2; D call uncertain. There are 14 residues in the CDR3. The V and J ends lost 2 bases and 8 bases respectively, with 15 bases between them. Germline lookup yields CDR1 SNHLY and CDR2 FYNNEI. The CDR3 reads CASSEYGQPGGYTF. The CDR3 DNA is TGTGCCAGCAGTGAATACGGTCAGCCGGGAGGCTACACCTTC.

This chain links TRBV9 with TRBJ1-1; D is perhaps TRBD1 (6 bases). CDR1 SGDLS and CDR2 YYNGEE come from the germline V gene. Trimming shortened V by 2 bases and J by 0 bases, and 23 bases separated the two germline ends. The CDR3 runs 19 residues. CDR3 protein: CASSVENWTAQDMNTEAFF. The CDR3 nucleotides read TGTGCCAGCAGCGTTGAGAACTGGACAGCCCAAGACATGAACACTGAAGCTTTCTTT.

V gene TRBV29-1 combines with J gene TRBJ2-3; 13 nucleotides match TRBD2. Germline CDR1 and CDR2: SQVTM and ANQGSEA. Unmatched junction bases numbered 7, after V lost 5 bases and J lost 5 bases. The CDR3 length is 15 residues. The CDR3 DNA reads as TGCAGCGTTAAGGGACTAGCGGGGATGGGAGATACGCAGTATTTT. Residues: CSVKGLAGMGDTQYF.

This sequence joins TRBV6-5 and TRBJ1-4, with a tentative D call TRBD1 (6 bases). Germline V gives CDR1 MNHEY, CDR2 SVGAGI. The CDR3 is 13 amino acids. Trimming removed 9 bases at V and 10 bases at J, with 18 bases between. CDR3 sequence reads: CASVRGQGGKLFF. DNA of the CDR3: TGTGCCAGTGTGAGGGGACAAGGAGGAAAACTGTTTTTT.

V is TRBV5-6 and J is TRBJ1-2; TRBD1 agrees at 11 bases. The germline V gene has CDR1 SGHDT and CDR2 YYEEEE. The CDR3 runs to 18 residues. V dropped 0 bases and J dropped 0; count of bases not matched to a gene: 7. The CDR3 bases are TGTGCCAGCAGCTTGGATTGGGACAGGGGGTTCGCTAACTATGGCTACACCTTC. Translating gives CASSLDWDRGFANYGYTF.

The sample holds a few counts of this clone. The chain is built from TRBV4-3 and TRBJ2-7, with TRBD2 as a possible D gene (7 bases). The CDR3 covers 16 residues. V lost 3 bases and J lost 7, with 22 bases in between. Germline CDR1 LGHNA, CDR2 YSLEER. The CDR3: CASSQTRGGGPGEQYF. In DNA, the CDR3 is TGCGCCAGCAGCCAGACCCGTGGGGGGGGGCCTGGAGAGCAGTACTTC.

This clone has just a few counts. The rearrangement joins TRBV7-8 to TRBJ2-1; TRBD2 aligns across 11 bases. CDR3 size: 15 residues. V trimming: 5 bases; J trimming: 2 bases; junction bases outside the gene matches: 2. CDR1 is SGHVS and CDR2 is FQNEAQ in the germline V gene. CDR3 in amino acids: CASSMTSGAYNEQFF. The DNA for the CDR3 is TGTGCCAGCAGCATGACTAGCGGGGCCTACAATGAGCAGTTCTTC.

This clone was counted a single time. This sequence joins TRBV6-1 and TRBJ2-7, with TRBD1 identical over 7 bases. Germline V CDR1 and CDR2: MNHNS, SASEGT. The CDR3 is 21 residues long. V was clipped by 1 base and J by 4 bases; unmatched bases: 25. Here the CDR3 DNA reads TGTGCCAGCAGTGAAGAATGCGGCAGGGGGATTGAAGGGCGAACCGTTTACGAGCAGTACTTC. It translates to CASSEECGRGIEGRTVYEQYF.

The chain carries TRBV6-5 and TRBJ1-1; 10 bases align to TRBD1. V was pared by 6 bases and J by 4 bases, with 8 bases of the junction left unmatched. This CDR3 has 15 amino acids. CDR1 MNHEY and CDR2 SVGAGI come from the germline V gene. The CDR3 DNA is TGTGCCAGCAGGCCTAGACAGGGGGCCGGCACTGAAGCTTTCTTT. Translated: CASRPRQGAGTEAFF.

This chain uses TRBV19 with TRBJ2-1; 10 bases agree with TRBD2. The V segment lost 3 bases and the J segment 8 bases; nucleotides outside the gene matches: 10. CDR1 is LNHDA and CDR2 is SQIVND in the germline V gene (reference sequence). This CDR3 has 16 residues. Here the CDR3 DNA reads TGTGCCAGTAGTATCGGAAGCGGGGGGGTCGGCCATGAGCAGTTCTTC. Protein product: CASSIGSGGVGHEQFF.

The chain is built from TRBV25-1 and TRBJ2-2, with 8 bases matching TRBD2. The J segment lost 7 bases and the V segment lost 8 bases, leaving 15 bases of the junction unmatched. Germline-derived CDR1 and CDR2 are MGHDK and SYGVNS. CDR3 length equals 16 residues. CDR3 protein: CASQQGTGGRVGELFF. The CDR3 DNA sequence: TGTGCCAGCCAGCAGGGGACGGGGGGGCGAGTCGGGGAGCTGTTTTTT.

V and J are TRBV5-1 and TRBJ1-6; D possibly corresponds to TRBD1 (6 bases). Germline V gene lookup returns CDR1 SGHRS and CDR2 YFSETQ. Trimming took 1 base from V and 2 from J, leaving 16 bases between them. This CDR3 spans 18 amino acids. CDR3 DNA sequence: TGCGCCAGCAGCTTGAACCCCAGGGGCGAAACCTATAATTCACCCCTCCACTTT. Translating gives CASSLNPRGETYNSPLHF.

The chain joins TRBV5-1 to TRBJ1-3; 8 bases map to TRBD1. This CDR3 contains 19 residues. CDR1 is SGHRS and CDR2 is YFSETQ in the germline V gene. Trimming cost V 2 bases and J 0 bases; bases outside gene matches: 13. DNA for the CDR3: TGCGCCAGCAGCTTTGGTGGACAGGGTAGGGTGGCCTCTGGAAACACCATATATTTT. Translating it yields CASSFGGQGRVASGNTIYF.

The chain recombines TRBV7-6 with TRBJ2-3, with 7 positions matching TRBD2. V lost 5 bases and J lost 4; bases outside the gene matches: 12. Germline V gene sequence: CDR1 SGHVS, CDR2 FNYEAQ. This CDR3 is built from 16 residues. The CDR3 reads CASSPPRAGQSDTQYF. CDR3 in DNA: TGTGCCAGCAGCCCCCCTAGAGCGGGGCAATCAGATACGCAGTATTTT.

The V call is TRBV5-1, the J call TRBJ2-3; 10 bases line up with TRBD2. The CDR3 covers 15 residues. V was clipped by 0 bases and J by 4 bases; unmatched bases: 2. CDR1 is SGHRS, CDR2 YFSETQ, per germline. CDR3 in DNA: TGCGCCAGCAGCTTGGGAGCGGGGGGGCCAGATACGCAGTATTTT. This gives the protein CASSLGAGGPDTQYF.

The V gene is TRBV9, the J gene TRBJ2-5; 10 positions agree with TRBD2. Germline trimming cut 3 bases from V and 0 bases from J; bases unmatched to any gene: 5. CDR1 SGDLS and CDR2 YYNGEE come from the germline V gene. This CDR3 contains 16 residues. CDR3 loop: CASSAQAGGDQETQYF. For the CDR3, the DNA is TGTGCCAGCAGCGCCCAAGCGGGGGGGGACCAAGAGACCCAGTACTTC. The full variable domain, with the rest looked up from reference TRBV9 and TRBJ2-5, is DSGVTQTPKHLITATGQRVTLRCSPRSGDLSVYWYQQSLDQGLQFLIQYYNGEERAKGNILERFSAQQFPDLHSELNLSSLELGDSALYFCASSAQAGGDQETQYFGPGTRLLVL.

The chain joins TRBV27 to TRBJ2-3, with TRBD1 identical over 9 bases. With 5 bases clipped from V and 3 bases from J, the junction kept 15 bases outside the gene matches. Per germline, CDR1 MNHEY and CDR2 SMNVEV (reference sequence). The CDR3 contains 18 residues. CDR3 region: CASSPNVPGQGYTDTQYF. CDR3 coding DNA: TGTGCCAGCAGTCCCAACGTCCCGGGACAGGGTTATACAGATACGCAGTATTTT.

CDR3 sequence: CASSNPGQSTEAFF. CDR3 DNA sequence: TGTGCCAGCAGTAACCCGGGACAAAGCACTGAAGCTTTCTTT. The chain combines TRBV6-5 with TRBJ1-1; maybe TRBD1 (6 bases). The CDR3 runs to 14 residues. Trimming pared 5 bases from V and 4 bases from J, leaving 14 bases between. Germline assignment: CDR1 MNHEY and CDR2 SVGAGI.

The chain has TRBV27 and TRBJ2-7; no firm D call. Trimming stripped 8 bases from V and 4 bases from J, with 27 bases between. Germline CDR1 reads MNHEY; CDR2 reads SMNVEV (reference sequence). The CDR3 has 17 residues. The CDR3 DNA reads TGTGCCAGCCAAAAGTATGTGACACCTCGACGACAATACGAGCAGTACTTC. This sequence encodes CASQKYVTPRRQYEQYF.

The chain uses TRBV7-9 and TRBJ1-1, with TRBD1 as a possible D gene (5 bases). The germline V gene encodes CDR1 SEHNR and CDR2 FQNEAQ (reference sequence). V was trimmed by 5 bases and J by 6 bases, leaving 13 bases between them. The CDR3 runs to 13 residues. This CDR3 reads CASSKKQESEAFF. CDR3 DNA sequence: TGTGCCAGCAGCAAGAAACAGGAATCTGAAGCTTTCTTT.

CDR3 DNA sequence: TGTGCCACCAGCAGAGATTTACGCGGGGGGGAAAAGAATAATCAAAACTCTGGGGCCAACGTCCTGACTTTC. It specifies CATSRDLRGGEKNNQNSGANVLTF. The V call is TRBV15, the J call TRBJ2-6, with 9 bases fitting TRBD2. V lost 0 bases to trimming and J lost 0 bases; unmatched junction nucleotides: 21. The CDR3 has 24 amino acids. Looked up from germline, CDR1 is LNHNV and CDR2 is YYDKDF (reference sequence).

The chain recombines TRBV5-1 with TRBJ1-5, with D uncertain. The V end lost 1 base, the J end lost 2 bases, and 13 bases lay between the germline ends. Per germline, CDR1 SGHRS and CDR2 YFSETQ. The CDR3 sequence is 16 residues long. This chain's CDR3 is CASSLTGVDRNQPQHF. The CDR3 coding sequence is TGCGCCAGCAGCTTGACCGGGGTTGATCGCAATCAGCCCCAGCATTTT.

The V and J genes are TRBV4-1 and TRBJ1-6; D call uncertain. The CDR3 consists of 18 residues. The V gene lost 0 bases and the J gene lost 1 base, with 13 bases spanning the gap. Per the germline V gene, CDR1 is MGHRA and CDR2 is YSYEKL. As DNA, the CDR3 is TGCGCCAGCAGCCAAGAGCTAAACGTGTGGTCCTATAATTCACCCCTCCACTTT. As protein: CASSQELNVWSYNSPLHF.